Shown below are 7 T cell receptor beta chains from a single sample sequenced in a study of early T cells in non-severe SARS-CoV-2 infection. Each CDR3 protein gets one entry after TCRdb re-called the 5' RACE reads with MiXCR. This table has about 30,000 distinct CDR3 sequences, 5.4% appearing once. Material for sequencing was whole blood. Source of these receptors: an adult who was a healthcare worker with PCR-confirmed SARS-CoV-2 infection or an uninfected control (not recorded which).

At least ten counts were recorded for this clonotype. V usage is TRBV5-1 and J usage is TRBJ2-2; TRBD2 matches at 9 bases. Germline CDR1 SGHRS, CDR2 YFSETQ. The CDR3 is made up of 15 amino acids. With 4 bases clipped from V and 6 bases from J, the junction kept 7 bases outside the gene matches. The CDR3 coding sequence is TGCGCCAGCAGCCCAGTAGCGGGGGCGGCCGGGGAGCTGTTTTTT. Translation: CASSPVAGAAGELFF.

This clonotype has more than one count but fewer than ten. V and J are TRBV30 and TRBJ2-7; D unresolved. Germline CDR1 and CDR2: GTSNPN and SVGIG (reference sequence). The V end was cut by 3 bases, the J end by 10 bases, with 19 bases between. The CDR3 runs to 13 residues. CDR3 bases: TGTGCCTGGAGGGTGCTTGGGGTTCCCGGACAGTACTTC. Translation gives CAWRVLGVPGQYF. The variable domain in full, completed from reference TRBV30 and TRBJ2-7, reads SQTIHQWPATLVQPVGSPLSLECTVEGTSNPNLYWYRQAAGRGLQLLFYSVGIGQISSEVPQNLSASRPQDRQFILSSKKLLLSDSGFYLCAWRVLGVPGQYFGPGTRLTVT.

This clonotype was recorded at least ten times. The rearrangement joins TRBV5-1 to TRBJ1-1, with TRBD1 matching 8 bases. The CDR3 loop spans 12 amino acids. J was trimmed by 11 bases and V by 4 bases; bases with no gene match: 7. CDR1 and CDR2 from the germline V gene are SGHRS and YFSETQ. CDR3 nucleotide sequence: TGCGCCAGCAGCCCACAGACAGGGGTGGCTTTCTTT. It encodes CASSPQTGVAFF.

The chain has TRBV10-1 and TRBJ2-3; D might be TRBD1 or TRBD2, each matching 6 bases. V was pared by 4 bases and J by 6 bases, with 17 bases between. This CDR3 has 15 amino acids. CDR1 and CDR2 (germline): WNHNN, SYGVQD (reference sequence). CDR3 region: CASSAVRGPQDTQYF. CDR3 bases: TGCGCCAGCAGTGCGGTCCGGGGGCCCCAGGATACGCAGTATTTT.

This clonotype occurred many times. The chain recombines TRBV28 with TRBJ2-3; D gene uncertain. V was clipped by 4 bases and J by 7 bases, with 6 bases between them. CDR1 MDHEN and CDR2 SYDVKM come from the germline V gene. The CDR3 length is 11 residues. The CDR3 is CASSWDHTQYF. The CDR3 DNA sequence: TGTGCCAGCAGTTGGGATCATACGCAGTATTTT. The variable domain in full, completed from reference TRBV28 and TRBJ2-3, reads DVKVTQSSRYLVKRTGEKVFLECVQDMDHENMFWYRQDPGLGLRLIYFSYDVKMKEKGDIPEGYSVSREKKERFSLILESASTNQTSMYLCASSWDHTQYFGPGTRLTVL.

This clonotype has a count of ten or more. The chain carries TRBV28 and TRBJ2-3; 8 positions match TRBD2. Germline-derived CDR1 and CDR2 are MDHEN and SYDVKM. J gave up 4 bases and V 6 bases, and 9 bases lay outside the gene matches. The length of the CDR3 is 15 residues. Here the CDR3 reads CASSLSGSFSDTQYF. For the CDR3, the DNA is TGTGCCAGCAGCCTGAGCGGGAGTTTTTCAGATACGCAGTATTTT.

This clonotype was counted many times. The chain combines TRBV6-5 with TRBJ1-2; TRBD1 matches at 7 bases. Germline-derived CDR1 and CDR2 are MNHEY and SVGAGI. This CDR3 contains 13 residues. V lost 4 bases to trimming and J lost 7 bases; unmatched junction nucleotides: 6. The DNA of the CDR3 is TGTGCCAGCAGTTTAAAACAGGGGTTTGGCTACACCTTC. It translates to CASSLKQGFGYTF.